What follows are 9 T cell receptor beta chains derived from one specimen sequenced in a study of T cell responses to AZD1222 COVID-19 vaccine. Profiling relied on immunoSEQ multiplex PCR, and the TCRdb table lists in-frame clones only, not all of them. This sample yields about 120,000 clones, of which about 89% are seen a single time; 5% to 5.5% belongs to the top ten. Sequenced here: peripheral blood, sampled on day 0 of AZD1222 vaccination. These receptors were obtained from an adult in good health.

CDR3 amino acids: CASSLVSGTGGLKIPGTYEQYF. In nucleotides, the CDR3 is TGCGCCAGCAGCTTGGTCTCCGGGACAGGGGGCCTCAAGATACCCGGCACCTACGAGCAGTACTTC. This sequence joins TRBV5-1 and TRBJ2-7; 12 bases map to TRBD1. CDR3 length equals 22 residues. The V and J ends lost 0 bases and 2 bases, in that order; junction bases with no gene match: 21. Germline values: CDR1 SGHRS, CDR2 YFSETQ.

The rearrangement links TRBV9 to TRBJ1-4; the match to TRBD1 covers 8 bases. Germline trimming cut 4 bases from V and 4 bases from J; bases unmatched to any gene: 6. The germline V gene encodes CDR1 SGDLS and CDR2 YYNGEE. The CDR3 consists of 15 residues. The CDR3 sequence: CASSFRTGINEKLFF. DNA for the CDR3: TGTGCCAGCAGCTTTCGGACAGGGATTAATGAAAAACTGTTTTTT.

CDR3 DNA sequence: TGTGCCAGCAGCTCGACAGGTCAGGGTCAGCCCCAGCATTTT. It yields the protein CASSSTGQGQPQHF. This chain uses TRBV5-5 with TRBJ1-5, with D possibly being TRBD1 (6 bases). Deletions cut 3 bases from V and 6 bases from J, with 13 bases between. This CDR3 has 14 amino acids. CDR1 and CDR2 from the germline V gene are SGHKS and YYEKEE (reference sequence).

The chain uses TRBV7-9 and TRBJ1-2; the D gene is possibly TRBD1 (5 bases). The CDR3 extends over 13 amino acids. The V end lost 4 bases, the J end lost 5 bases, and 11 bases lay between the germline ends. The germline V gene has CDR1 SEHNR and CDR2 FQNEAQ (reference sequence). The CDR3 loop is CASSSDSIYGYTF. The CDR3 nucleotides are TGTGCCAGCAGCTCTGACAGCATTTATGGCTACACCTTC.

The chain couples TRBV19 to TRBJ2-1, with a weak D call TRBD1 (6 bases). Looked up from germline, CDR1 is LNHDA and CDR2 is SQIVND (reference sequence). This CDR3 comprises 13 residues. Trimming removed 4 bases from V and 5 bases from J, with 9 bases in between. As DNA, the CDR3 is TGTGCCAGTAGTACCCGGACAGACAATGAGCAGTTCTTC. Its translation is CASSTRTDNEQFF.

The chain employs TRBV6-5 and TRBJ1-5, with D perhaps matching TRBD1 (6 bases). In germline, CDR1 is MNHEY, CDR2 SVGAGI. This CDR3 comprises 14 residues. Deletions cut 7 bases from V and 2 bases from J, with 12 bases between. The CDR3: CASNLQGGNQPQHF. The DNA for the CDR3 is TGTGCCAGCAATCTACAGGGAGGCAATCAGCCCCAGCATTTT.

The V call is TRBV4-1, the J call TRBJ1-1; D remains unclear. CDR3 length equals 13 residues. Trimming pared 0 bases from V and 5 bases from J, leaving 7 bases between. Germline loops: CDR1 MGHRA, CDR2 YSYEKL. CDR3 protein: CASSQDLRTEAFF. The CDR3 bases are TGCGCCAGCAGCCAAGATCTACGAACTGAAGCTTTCTTT.

The chain joins TRBV30 to TRBJ2-1; no clear D. V lost 1 base and J lost 6, with 10 bases in between. The germline gives CDR1 GTSNPN, CDR2 SVGIG (reference sequence). The CDR3 runs 13 residues. CDR3 sequence reads: CAWSELNVNEQFF. The DNA of the CDR3 is TGTGCCTGGAGTGAACTGAATGTCAATGAGCAGTTCTTC. Supplemented by reference TRBV30 and TRBJ2-1, the full variable domain reads SQTIHQWPATLVQPVGSPLSLECTVEGTSNPNLYWYRQAAGRGLQLLFYSVGIGQISSEVPQNLSASRPQDRQFILSSKKLLLSDSGFYLCAWSELNVNEQFFGPGTRLTVL.

This clone was seen once. This chain links TRBV10-3 with TRBJ2-2; 7 positions agree with TRBD2. With V trimmed by 0 bases and J by 7 bases, 2 bases remained unmatched. Per the germline V gene, CDR1 is ENHRY and CDR2 is SYGVKD. The CDR3 sequence is 14 residues long. Written as DNA, the CDR3 is TGTGCCATCAGTGAGTCTGCGGGAGTCGGGGAGCTGTTTTTT. This encodes CAISESAGVGELFF.